The entry below gives a single TCR beta chain sequence along with its context. Its antigen is not identified. Unique molecular identifiers were used to barcode this TCRbeta library. TCRdb reanalysed the PCR reads using MiXCR and keeps one entry per CDR3 protein. This table holds more than 400,000 distinct CDR3 sequences, approximately 42% found once. This sample stems from a study of T-cell reconstitution after alpha-beta-depleted transplantation in children. Findings and caveats of the study: Newly generated T cells supplied most T-cell counts and diversity one year post-transplant. Surviving recipient T cells and thymic progenitors produced the high day-60 TCRbeta diversity seen in some patients. Roughly two months post-transplant, alpha-beta T cells reportedly originated from several hundred graft clones that had expanded.

Germline trimming cut 5 bases from V and 7 bases from J; bases unmatched to any gene: 6. The CDR3 has 14 residues. The germline gives CDR1 MDHEN, CDR2 SYDVKM. V is TRBV28 and J is TRBJ1-5, with 9 bases aligning to TRBD1. This sample comprised PBMCs, obtained before TCRalphabeta/CD19-depleted stem cell transplant. This receptor was taken from a girl aged 2 to 9 with aplastic anemia, due to receive a stem cell transplant. In DNA, the CDR3 is TGTGCCAGCAGTCTTCACAGGGGGCGGCAGCCCCAGCATTTT. It encodes CASSLHRGRQPQHF.